Presented here are 29 T cell receptor beta chains from one specimen sequenced in a study of Ad26.COV2.S vaccination and SARS-CoV-2 variants. Sequencing used immunoSEQ multiplex PCR; TCRdb keeps in-frame clones, though not all of them. This table has 440,000 or so clones, about 88% appearing once. Treatment given: some 20 received Ad26.COV2.S at low or high dose, single or two shots; roughly five received placebo; per-sample allocation not given. Sampling was performed 63 days after the first vaccine or placebo injection. The sample here was peripheral blood, taken in a trial of Ad26.COV2.S vaccine versus placebo. These receptors were collected from a person aged 18 to 59 who received the Ad26.COV2.S COVID-19 vaccine or a placebo.

The gene calls are TRBV4-2 and TRBJ2-3, with 10 bases fitting TRBD2. V dropped 9 bases and J dropped 6; count of bases not matched to a gene: 9. The V gene's germline CDR1 is LGHNA and CDR2 YNFKEQ. The CDR3 loop spans 14 amino acids. The CDR3 DNA reads as TGTGCCAGTTCAAGCGGGAGGGCCGGGGATACGCAGTATTTT. This codes for CASSSGRAGDTQYF.

The chain recombines TRBV12-5 with TRBJ2-3; D may be TRBD2 (5 bases). The germline V and J ends were trimmed by 0 bases and 6 bases, with 7 bases remaining between them. This CDR3 is 13 amino acids long. CDR1 LGHNT and CDR2 FRNRAP come from the germline V gene. Here the CDR3 reads CASGLVLGDTQYF. The CDR3 DNA reads as TGTGCTAGTGGTTTGGTACTAGGGGATACGCAGTATTTT.

The chain carries TRBV7-8 and TRBJ2-1; 13 positions match TRBD2. The CDR3 runs 16 residues. The V and J ends lost 3 bases and 8 bases, in that order; junction bases with no gene match: 7. Germline V gene lookup returns CDR1 SGHVS and CDR2 FQNEAQ. The CDR3 reads CASSFEGLAGDYEQFF. The CDR3, as DNA: TGTGCCAGCAGCTTTGAAGGACTAGCGGGAGATTATGAGCAGTTCTTC.

This clone was observed a handful of times. The chain carries TRBV6-2 or TRBV6-3 and TRBJ2-7; D ambiguous. CDR1 and CDR2 from the germline V gene are MNHEY and SVGEGT. V was trimmed by 6 bases and J by 5 bases, leaving 8 bases between them. This CDR3 spans 11 amino acids. The CDR3 nucleotides read TGTGCCAGCAGCCGCCGGGACGAGCAGTACTTC. This encodes CASSRRDEQYF.

The chain combines TRBV7-2 with TRBJ2-1; TRBD2 matches 7 bases. Unmatched junction bases numbered 7, after V lost 5 bases and J lost 0 bases. CDR3 length: 16 residues. The germline V gene encodes CDR1 SGHTA and CDR2 FQGNSA. CDR3: CASSPGTISSYNEQFF. The CDR3 nucleotides read TGTGCCAGCAGCCCAGGGACTATAAGCTCCTACAATGAGCAGTTCTTC.

The rearrangement links TRBV9 to TRBJ2-3; D perhaps matches TRBD1 (5 bases). This CDR3 spans 14 amino acids. The germline V and J ends were trimmed by 3 bases and 3 bases, with 11 bases remaining between them. Germline CDR1 reads SGDLS; CDR2 reads YYNGEE. CDR3 DNA sequence: TGTGCCAGCAGCGGGCAGGGAAATACAGATACGCAGTATTTT. Its protein product is CASSGQGNTDTQYF.

The rearrangement joins TRBV19 to TRBJ1-2; no clear D gene. CDR3 length: 14 amino acids. Germline-derived CDR1 and CDR2 are LNHDA and SQIVND (reference sequence). V was pared by 7 bases and J by 8 bases, with 20 bases between. The CDR3 DNA sequence: TGTGCCAGTACCCCCCCGCAGAGCCGCAGGGGCTACACCTTC. Its translation is CASTPPQSRRGYTF.

This clone was recorded a few times. This sequence joins TRBV2 and TRBJ1-6; unclear D gene. CDR1 SNHLY and CDR2 FYNNEI come from the germline V gene. The CDR3 consists of 14 residues. V gave up 2 bases and J gave up 4 bases, with 6 bases separating them. The chain's CDR3 is CASSEWRYNSPLHF. In DNA form, the CDR3 reads TGTGCCAGCAGTGAATGGCGGTATAATTCACCCCTCCACTTT.

This chain joins TRBV14 and TRBJ2-2; tentatively, D is TRBD1 (6 bases). Trimming removed 5 bases at V and 0 bases at J, with 10 bases between. Germline V lookup: CDR1 SGHDN, CDR2 FVKESK. The CDR3 totals 15 residues. The CDR3 region has the DNA TGTGCCAGCAGCGGACAGAGAACGAACACCGGGGAGCTGTTTTTT. This sequence encodes CASSGQRTNTGELFF. Full variable domain (rest looked up from reference TRBV14 and TRBJ2-2): EAGVTQFPSHSVIEKGQTVTLRCDPISGHDNLYWYRRVMGKEIKFLLHFVKESKQDESGMPNNRFLAERTGGTYSTLKVQPAELEDSGVYFCASSGQRTNTGELFFGEGSRLTVL.

CDR3 DNA: TGTGCCAGCAGCCAAGGGACTGCGCAAGAGACCCAGTACTTC. It codes for CASSQGTAQETQYF. This chain joins TRBV11-3 and TRBJ2-5; a weak D match, TRBD2 (6 bases). V lost 5 bases and J lost 2, with 12 bases in between. This CDR3 spans 14 amino acids. Per the germline V gene, CDR1 is SGHNT and CDR2 is YENEEA.

The CDR3 DNA sequence: TGTGCCAGCAGAAAGGCCCCGGGACAGAATTCACCCCTCCACTTT. As protein: CASRKAPGQNSPLHF. The genes are TRBV25-1 and TRBJ1-6; 7 nucleotides align to TRBD1. The CDR3 has 15 amino acids. CDR1 and CDR2 (germline): MGHDK, SYGVNS. Trimming at V came to 6 bases and at J to 7 bases, leaving 9 bases not matched to a gene.

This chain connects TRBV5-1 to TRBJ1-4; TRBD1 aligns across 8 bases. Germline assignment: CDR1 SGHRS and CDR2 YFSETQ. V shed 0 bases, J shed 2 bases, and the junction held 3 bases outside the gene matches. The CDR3 consists of 16 residues. CDR3 amino acids: CASSLGQGMTNEKLFF. The DNA of the CDR3 is TGCGCCAGCAGCTTGGGACAGGGGATGACTAATGAAAAACTGTTTTTT.

The CDR3 bases are TGTGCCAGCAGCCCCGACAGGGGCACCTACAATGAGCAGTTCTTC. Amino acid sequence: CASSPDRGTYNEQFF. The chain recombines TRBV6-5 with TRBJ2-1, with 8 bases fitting TRBD1. With 6 bases clipped from V and 2 bases from J, the junction kept 6 bases outside the gene matches. CDR3 length: 15 residues. The germline gives CDR1 MNHEY, CDR2 SVGAGI.

V is TRBV6-5 and J is TRBJ1-2; D call uncertain. Germline V gene lookup returns CDR1 MNHEY and CDR2 SVGAGI. V was clipped by 7 bases and J by 1 base, with 10 bases between them. This CDR3 has 13 amino acids. DNA for the CDR3: TGTGCCAGCATGGGCCGACGTAACTATGGCTACACCTTC. Amino acids: CASMGRRNYGYTF.

In its sample, this clone was seen once. The chain joins TRBV2 to TRBJ2-5; TRBD2 is a possible D gene (6 bases). The germline V and J ends were trimmed by 5 bases and 4 bases, with 20 bases remaining between them. The CDR3 is 16 residues long. Germline assignment: CDR1 SNHLY and CDR2 FYNNEI. CDR3 sequence reads: CASSWSGASGRETQYF. In DNA form, the CDR3 reads TGTGCCAGCAGTTGGTCGGGAGCCTCAGGGCGAGAGACCCAGTACTTC.

This chain links TRBV19 with TRBJ2-7, with 7 bases identical to TRBD1. The germline V gene has CDR1 LNHDA and CDR2 SQIVND (reference sequence). The CDR3 length is 17 residues. The ends lost 3 bases at V and 0 bases at J; junction bases unmatched: 11. This CDR3 is CASSMVLTGEFSYEQYF. The CDR3 DNA reads as TGTGCCAGTAGTATGGTGCTAACAGGGGAATTCTCCTACGAGCAGTACTTC.

The chain couples TRBV6-5 to TRBJ2-1; D remains ambiguous. V was clipped by 3 bases and J by 2 bases, with 8 bases between them. The CDR3 totals 14 residues. Germline CDR1 is MNHEY and CDR2 is SVGAGI. The CDR3 nucleotides read TGTGCCAGCAGTTATAACAGCGCCTACAATGAGCAGTTCTTC. It specifies CASSYNSAYNEQFF.

This chain links TRBV15 with TRBJ1-1; D may be TRBD1 (5 bases). The V gene lost 5 bases and the J gene lost 7 bases, with 17 bases spanning the gap. From germline, CDR1 is LNHNV and CDR2 YYDKDF (reference sequence). This CDR3 spans 14 amino acids. Here the CDR3 reads CATSLRLDIHEAFF. CDR3 nucleotides: TGTGCCACCAGCCTACGATTGGACATTCATGAAGCTTTCTTT.

The J gene is TRBJ1-1, the V gene TRBV6-2 or TRBV6-3, with D perhaps TRBD1 (6 bases). CDR1 is MNHEY and CDR2 is SVGEGT in the germline V gene. V lost 4 bases, J lost 1 base, and 13 bases lay in between. There are 15 residues in the CDR3. CDR3 coding DNA: TGTGCCAGCAGTTCCCTGGCGGGGGCGAACACTGAAGCTTTCTTT. Protein product: CASSSLAGANTEAFF.

The chain combines TRBV9 with TRBJ1-2; 9 positions agree with TRBD1. The CDR3 has 16 residues. With V trimmed by 0 bases and J by 2 bases, 5 bases remained unmatched. CDR1 is SGDLS, CDR2 YYNGEE, per germline. The CDR3 nucleotides are TGTGCCAGCAGCGTAGGAGGGACAGGGTGGAACTATGGCTACACCTTC. It translates to CASSVGGTGWNYGYTF.

CDR3 residues: CASSGTAYTEAFF. CDR3 coding DNA: TGTGCCAGCAGTGGGACAGCTTACACTGAAGCTTTCTTT. This chain joins TRBV6-6 and TRBJ1-1; 7 positions match TRBD1. The CDR3 is 13 amino acids. The germline V gene encodes CDR1 MNHNY and CDR2 SVGAGI (reference sequence). V trimming: 5 bases; J trimming: 3 bases; junction bases outside the gene matches: 3.

The J gene is TRBJ2-2, the V gene TRBV6-6, with D unresolved. The V and J ends lost 4 bases and 5 bases respectively, with 17 bases between them. Germline CDR1 MNHNY, CDR2 SVGAGI (reference sequence). This CDR3 has 16 amino acids. Here the CDR3 DNA reads TGTGCCAGCAGTTCCATAGAAAATAGGGTAACCGGGGAGCTGTTTTTT. This gives the protein CASSSIENRVTGELFF.

CDR3 sequence: CASRAGTSTYTF. For the CDR3, the DNA is TGTGCCAGCAGAGCCGGGACCTCAACCTACACCTTC. The V call is TRBV6-5, the J call TRBJ1-2, with D maybe TRBD1 (5 bases). This CDR3 has 12 residues. Germline-derived CDR1 and CDR2 are MNHEY and SVGAGI. Trimming took off 6 bases at V and 10 bases at J, with 15 bases between the two ends.

The chain combines TRBV6-5 with TRBJ1-2; 7 bases are a match to TRBD1. This CDR3 has 15 amino acids. Looked up from germline, CDR1 is MNHEY and CDR2 is SVGAGI. The ends lost 8 bases at V and 2 bases at J; junction bases unmatched: 11. This chain's CDR3 is CASGKQGTRNYGYTF. CDR3 bases: TGTGCCAGCGGGAAACAGGGGACCCGGAACTATGGCTACACCTTC.

The V and J genes are TRBV20-1 and TRBJ2-5; the D is unclear. Germline values: CDR1 DFQATT, CDR2 SNEGSKA (reference sequence). V lost 3 bases, J lost 2 bases, and 13 bases lay in between. CDR3 length: 14 residues. CDR3 residues: CSASYGSLQETQYF. CDR3 coding DNA: TGCAGTGCTAGTTATGGTAGCCTGCAAGAGACCCAGTACTTC.

V and J are TRBV19 and TRBJ1-2, with a weak D call TRBD1 (5 bases). Trimming shortened V by 5 bases and J by 3 bases, and 10 bases separated the two germline ends. CDR1 and CDR2 from the germline V gene are LNHDA and SQIVND (reference sequence). The CDR3 is 13 residues long. CDR3 region: CASSRGTDYGYTF. The CDR3 DNA sequence: TGTGCCAGTAGTCGAGGGACGGACTATGGCTACACCTTC.

This clone showed up just once. The chain is built from TRBV2 and TRBJ1-1; unclear D gene. Germline V gives CDR1 SNHLY, CDR2 FYNNEI. CDR3 size: 14 residues. V gave up 10 bases and J gave up 0 bases, with 15 bases separating them. The CDR3 loop reads CATSRRTMNTEAFF. In DNA, the CDR3 is TGTGCCACCTCTCGACGGACTATGAACACTGAAGCTTTCTTT.

The genes are TRBV6-1 and TRBJ1-2, with D unresolved. V shed 0 bases and J shed 10 bases, with 15 bases lying between them. The CDR3 totals 14 residues. The germline V gene has CDR1 MNHNS and CDR2 SASEGT. CDR3 residues: CASSEANTGTYYTF. The CDR3 DNA is TGTGCCAGCAGTGAAGCAAACACGGGAACATACTACACCTTC.

The chain is built from TRBV29-1 and TRBJ1-1; TRBD1 matches 8 bases. CDR3 length: 13 residues. Per germline, CDR1 SQVTM and CDR2 ANQGSEA. Unmatched junction bases numbered 9, after V lost 4 bases and J lost 8 bases. CDR3: CSVGTGQGREAFF. The CDR3 DNA is TGCAGCGTTGGAACAGGACAGGGACGGGAAGCTTTCTTT.